A selection of T cell receptor beta chains follows, all from one sample in a study of identical twins. TCRdb re-analysed the 5' RACE reads in MiXCR, keeping a single row per CDR3 protein. This sample has a few hundred thousand distinct CDR3 sequences, with around a tenth found just once. The same specimen was also included in a second study, on yellow fever vaccine responses in identical twins.

Sequencing used PBMCs. The receptor source for this set is a woman in her late teens or twenties in good health. Each CDR3 is given with its conserved first and last residue. The order of the fields is D gene, clone size, V gene, J gene, CDR3 protein, CDR3 DNA. D genes are given only for firm matches. Size tells how often a clone was seen (once, few, many) or the class of an expanded clone, and some rows leave it out.

D gene: TRBD2; clone size: NA; V gene: TRBV5-1; J gene: TRBJ2-1; CDR3 protein: CASIGTSGGYEQFF; CDR3 DNA: TGCGCCAGCATAGGGACTAGCGGGGGCTATGAGCAGTTCTTC
D gene: NA; clone size: many; V gene: TRBV6-1; J gene: TRBJ2-2; CDR3 protein: CASSVRGITGELFF; CDR3 DNA: TGTGCCAGCAGTGTCCGGGGAATAACCGGGGAGCTGTTTTTT
D gene: NA; clone size: many; V gene: TRBV15; J gene: TRBJ2-5; CDR3 protein: CATSRVSFGGRETQYF; CDR3 DNA: TGTGCCACCAGCAGAGTCTCTTTTGGGGGCAGAGAGACCCAGTACTTC
D gene: NA; clone size: few; V gene: TRBV4-1; J gene: TRBJ2-5; CDR3 protein: CASSQDLDRGETQYF; CDR3 DNA: TGCGCCAGCAGCCAAGATCTAGACAGAGGGGAGACCCAGTACTTC
D gene: NA; clone size: few; V gene: TRBV20-1; J gene: TRBJ2-7; CDR3 protein: CSGARVVSHEQYF; CDR3 DNA: TGCAGTGGGGCAAGGGTAGTGTCCCACGAGCAGTACTTC
D gene: NA; clone size: NA; V gene: TRBV7-9; J gene: TRBJ2-3; CDR3 protein: CASSLARAEPTDTQYF; CDR3 DNA: TGTGCCAGCAGCTTAGCGCGGGCAGAACCCACAGATACGCAGTATTTT
D gene: NA; clone size: few; V gene: TRBV29-1; J gene: TRBJ2-4; CDR3 protein: CSVGEAAKNIQYF; CDR3 DNA: TGCAGCGTTGGAGAGGCAGCCAAAAACATTCAGTACTTC
D gene: TRBD2; clone size: few; V gene: TRBV7-8; J gene: TRBJ2-2; CDR3 protein: CASSLAQGLKNTGELFF; CDR3 DNA: TGTGCCAGCAGCTTAGCGCAGGGACTAAAGAACACCGGGGAGCTGTTTTTT
D gene: NA; clone size: NA; V gene: TRBV27; J gene: TRBJ2-3; CDR3 protein: CASARDVGSDTQYF; CDR3 DNA: TGTGCCAGCGCCCGGGATGTTGGGTCAGATACGCAGTATTTT
D gene: NA; clone size: many; V gene: TRBV24-1; J gene: TRBJ2-1; CDR3 protein: CATSDQGNEQFF; CDR3 DNA: TGTGCCACCAGTGACCAGGGGAATGAGCAGTTCTTC
D gene: TRBD1; clone size: NA; V gene: TRBV11-2; J gene: TRBJ2-7; CDR3 protein: CASSNGQDSYEQYF; CDR3 DNA: TGTGCCAGCAGCAATGGACAGGACTCCTACGAGCAGTACTTC
D gene: NA; clone size: many; V gene: TRBV5-1; J gene: TRBJ1-3; CDR3 protein: CASSLDRRTAGNTIYF; CDR3 DNA: TGCGCCAGCAGCTTGGATAGGCGAACGGCTGGAAACACCATATATTTT
D gene: TRBD2; clone size: NA; V gene: TRBV4-3; J gene: TRBJ2-1; CDR3 protein: CASSQDLLAGNEQFF; CDR3 DNA: TGCGCCAGCAGCCAAGATTTACTAGCGGGAAACGAGCAGTTCTTC
D gene: NA; clone size: many; V gene: TRBV20-1; J gene: TRBJ1-2; CDR3 protein: CSAKDKPYGYTF; CDR3 DNA: TGCAGTGCTAAGGACAAACCCTATGGCTACACCTTC
D gene: NA; clone size: NA; V gene: TRBV6-1; J gene: TRBJ1-4; CDR3 protein: CASSAMLNEKLFF; CDR3 DNA: TGTGCCAGCAGTGCGATGCTCAATGAAAAACTGTTTTTT
D gene: TRBD2; clone size: few; V gene: TRBV14; J gene: TRBJ2-1; CDR3 protein: CASSHGGLAGENEQFF; CDR3 DNA: TGTGCCAGCAGCCACGGTGGATTAGCGGGGGAAAATGAGCAGTTCTTC
D gene: TRBD2; clone size: NA; V gene: TRBV7-2; J gene: TRBJ2-3; CDR3 protein: CASSPGTSGLTDTQYF; CDR3 DNA: TGTGCCAGCAGCCCCGGGACTAGCGGGTTGACAGATACGCAGTATTTT
D gene: TRBD1; clone size: NA; V gene: TRBV27; J gene: TRBJ2-2; CDR3 protein: CASSFGTGAGELFF; CDR3 DNA: TGTGCCAGCAGTTTCGGGACAGGGGCCGGGGAGCTGTTTTTT
D gene: TRBD2; clone size: few; V gene: TRBV7-9; J gene: TRBJ2-3; CDR3 protein: CASSSGTSAGSIDTQYF; CDR3 DNA: TGTGCCAGCAGCTCCGGGACTAGCGCGGGGAGTATAGATACGCAGTATTTT
D gene: NA; clone size: NA; V gene: TRBV18; J gene: TRBJ1-1; CDR3 protein: CASSREGEMNTEAFF; CDR3 DNA: TGTGCCAGCTCACGAGAGGGGGAGATGAACACTGAAGCTTTCTTT
D gene: TRBD1; clone size: few; V gene: TRBV5-4; J gene: TRBJ1-2; CDR3 protein: CASSLDRARGYGYTF; CDR3 DNA: TGTGCCAGCAGCCTGGACAGGGCGCGTGGCTATGGCTACACCTTC
D gene: NA; clone size: few; V gene: TRBV10-3; J gene: TRBJ2-7; CDR3 protein: CAISGTRDIDEQYF; CDR3 DNA: TGTGCCATCAGTGGGACCCGGGACATCGACGAGCAGTACTTC
D gene: NA; clone size: many; V gene: TRBV10-3; J gene: TRBJ2-3; CDR3 protein: CAISDEGRTDTQYF; CDR3 DNA: TGTGCCATCAGTGATGAGGGTCGCACAGATACGCAGTATTTT
D gene: TRBD1; clone size: few; V gene: TRBV2; J gene: TRBJ2-5; CDR3 protein: CASSVTGGGRETQYF; CDR3 DNA: TGTGCCAGCAGTGTGACAGGGGGCGGTAGGGAGACCCAGTACTTC
D gene: NA; clone size: once; V gene: TRBV12-3/TRBV12-4; J gene: TRBJ2-1; CDR3 protein: CASSPGARRTPTNEQFF; CDR3 DNA: TGTGCCAGCAGTCCTGGGGCCCGCAGGACACCCACGAATGAGCAGTTCTTC
D gene: NA; clone size: many; V gene: TRBV7-9; J gene: TRBJ2-2; CDR3 protein: CASRPRDGELFF; CDR3 DNA: TGTGCCAGCAGACCCAGAGACGGGGAGCTGTTTTTT
D gene: NA; clone size: many; V gene: TRBV10-3; J gene: TRBJ2-5; CDR3 protein: CAISGQQETQYF; CDR3 DNA: TGTGCCATCAGTGGACAACAAGAGACCCAGTACTTC
D gene: NA; clone size: many; V gene: TRBV20-1; J gene: TRBJ2-7; CDR3 protein: CSGGEGSYEQYF; CDR3 DNA: TGCAGTGGGGGCGAAGGGAGCTACGAGCAGTACTTC
D gene: NA; clone size: NA; V gene: TRBV10-1; J gene: TRBJ2-2; CDR3 protein: CASSDPSRNTGELFF; CDR3 DNA: TGCGCCAGCAGTGATCCTAGCCGGAACACCGGGGAGCTGTTTTTT
D gene: TRBD1; clone size: many; V gene: TRBV10-3; J gene: TRBJ1-4; CDR3 protein: CAISGGTGEVVNEKLFF; CDR3 DNA: TGTGCCATCAGTGGAGGGACAGGGGAAGTTGTAAATGAAAAACTGTTTTTT
D gene: NA; clone size: NA; V gene: TRBV4-3; J gene: TRBJ2-3; CDR3 protein: CASSQEAGYTDTQYF; CDR3 DNA: TGCGCCAGCAGCCAAGAGGCGGGATACACAGATACGCAGTATTTT
D gene: NA; clone size: few; V gene: TRBV7-9; J gene: TRBJ1-1; CDR3 protein: CASSFNIVSEAFF; CDR3 DNA: TGTGCCAGCAGCTTTAATATAGTAAGTGAAGCTTTCTTT